This entry describes one T cell receptor (beta chain). The source of the sample is a study of T cell responses to AZD1222 COVID-19 vaccine. TCRdb's copy holds only in-frame clones and misses some; the assay was immunoSEQ multiplex PCR. Among about 99,000 clones listed, 75% to 90% were seen once. V lost 0 bases, J lost 7 bases, and 15 bases lay in between. The CDR3 is made up of 15 amino acids. CDR1 and CDR2 (germline): KGHSH, LQKENI. Material: peripheral blood, obtained on day 0 of AZD1222 vaccination. This sequence was found in an adult in good health. The rearrangement joins TRBV18 to TRBJ1-2; D is unclear. As DNA, the CDR3 is TGTGCCAGCTCACCACCGGCCCCTCAGTCGAGTGGCTACACCTTC. Protein product: CASSPPAPQSSGYTF.